Listed below are T cell receptor beta chains from one sample, sequenced in a study of T cell changes during pregnancy in multiple sclerosis. Measured with immunoSEQ multiplex PCR; TCRdb has only the in-frame clones, and not every one. Of under 150,000 clones listed, roughly 96% are singletons. This sample comprised peripheral blood, obtained after pregnancy. These receptors were collected from a female donor with multiple sclerosis, enrolled in a pregnancy study. Both conserved end residues are part of each CDR3. Each record gives: clone size, J gene, V gene, D gene, CDR3 DNA, CDR3 protein. The D gene is left open where the match is weak. Rows may omit the clone size; those that give it use once, few, many or a size class.

size: NA; J: TRBJ2-5; V: TRBV28; D: NA; DNA: TGTGCCAGCAGTTTCTTGGAGGGAGGTGCGGAGACCCAGTACTTC; CDR3: CASSFLEGGAETQYF
size: NA; J: TRBJ2-1; V: TRBV28; D: TRBD2; DNA: TGTGCCAGCAGCCGGCGGACTAGCGGGACATACAATGAGCAGTTCTTC; CDR3: CASSRRTSGTYNEQFF
size: NA; J: TRBJ2-6; V: TRBV18; D: NA; DNA: TGTGCCAGCTCACCACTAGGCAGGGTTGGTGGGGCCAACGTCCTGACTTTC; CDR3: CASSPLGRVGGANVLTF
size: NA; J: TRBJ1-1; V: TRBV7-9; D: TRBD1; DNA: TGTGCCAGCAACGCACCGGGACAGGCGCCTGAAGCTTTCTTT; CDR3: CASNAPGQAPEAFF
size: NA; J: TRBJ2-7; V: TRBV27; D: NA; DNA: TGTGCCAGCAGTTCCCTCAAACTACGCTACGAGCAGTACTTC; CDR3: CASSSLKLRYEQYF
size: once; J: TRBJ2-5; V: TRBV2; D: NA; DNA: TGTGCCAGCAGTGGGGACACCCTAGAGGTGACCCAGTACTTC; CDR3: CASSGDTLEVTQYF
size: NA; J: TRBJ2-7; V: TRBV28; D: NA; DNA: TGTGCCAGCAGTTCGGGGTCGACCTACGAGCAGTACTTC; CDR3: CASSSGSTYEQYF
size: NA; J: TRBJ2-5; V: TRBV9; D: NA; DNA: TGTGCCAGCAGCGTAGCGGGAGCCCGCCAAGAGACCCAGTACTTC; CDR3: CASSVAGARQETQYF
size: NA; J: TRBJ1-1; V: TRBV5-1; D: NA; DNA: TGCGCCAGCAGCTTGCAGGGTGTGGGCACTGAAGCTTTCTTT; CDR3: CASSLQGVGTEAFF
size: NA; J: TRBJ1-5; V: TRBV7-6; D: TRBD1; DNA: TGTGCCAGCAGCCAGGAAGCAGGGGGCCGAGGAAGCAATCAGCCCCAGCATTTT; CDR3: CASSQEAGGRGSNQPQHF
size: NA; J: TRBJ2-7; V: TRBV7-9; D: TRBD1; DNA: TGTGCCAGCAGCCACACATCCCAGGGGGCGTGGGAGCAGTACTTC; CDR3: CASSHTSQGAWEQYF
size: NA; J: TRBJ1-4; V: TRBV25-1; D: NA; DNA: TGTGCCAGCACCAAAAGCGGGGGAAAAAATGAAAAACTGTTTTTT; CDR3: CASTKSGGKNEKLFF
size: NA; J: TRBJ2-2; V: TRBV25-1; D: NA; DNA: TGTGCCAGCAGCCTTAGCGGCAGGATAAACACCGGGGAGCTGTTTTTT; CDR3: CASSLSGRINTGELFF
size: NA; J: TRBJ2-7; V: TRBV7-9; D: NA; DNA: TGTGCCAGCAGCTTGGTCGGTGACTCCTACGAGCAGTACTTC; CDR3: CASSLVGDSYEQYF
size: NA; J: TRBJ2-1; V: TRBV29-1; D: NA; DNA: TGCAGCGTTGTAATAGCCACTTATTACAATGAGCAGTTCTTC; CDR3: CSVVIATYYNEQFF
size: NA; J: TRBJ2-3; V: TRBV7-6; D: NA; DNA: TGTGCCAGCAGCTTGATACAGGCTAGCACAGATACGCAGTATTTT; CDR3: CASSLIQASTDTQYF
size: NA; J: TRBJ2-7; V: TRBV6-6; D: NA; DNA: TGTGCCAGCAGTTCGTCGACAGCCTCCTACGAGCAGTACTTC; CDR3: CASSSSTASYEQYF
size: NA; J: TRBJ1-2; V: TRBV28; D: NA; DNA: TGTGCCAGCAGGCCCCAGGGCGGGGCAAAGTTCTATGGCTACACCTTC; CDR3: CASRPQGGAKFYGYTF
size: NA; J: TRBJ2-5; V: TRBV29-1; D: NA; DNA: TGCAGCGCCATACAGGGCCAAGAGACCCAGTACTTC; CDR3: CSAIQGQETQYF
size: few; J: TRBJ1-2; V: TRBV30; D: NA; DNA: TGTGCCTGGAGTTATTTAGGAGGTGGCTACACCTTC; CDR3: CAWSYLGGGYTF
size: NA; J: TRBJ2-2; V: TRBV19; D: TRBD1; DNA: TGTGCCAGTAGTATAGTGCAGGGGGCGAACACCGGGGAGCTGTTTTTT; CDR3: CASSIVQGANTGELFF
size: NA; J: TRBJ2-7; V: TRBV27; D: NA; DNA: TGTGCCAGCAAGGGGCTGTCCTACGAGCAGTACTTC; CDR3: CASKGLSYEQYF
size: NA; J: TRBJ2-5; V: TRBV25-1; D: NA; DNA: TGTGCCAGCAGTGAATCTCAGATTTACCAAGAGACCCAGTACTTC; CDR3: CASSESQIYQETQYF
size: NA; J: TRBJ2-3; V: TRBV11-2; D: NA; DNA: TGTGCCAGCGCCGCCCCCATCGGAGCTAGCACAGATACGCAGTATTTT; CDR3: CASAAPIGASTDTQYF
size: NA; J: TRBJ2-4; V: TRBV28; D: TRBD1; DNA: TGTGCCAGCAGGGGACAGGGCCAAAACATTCAGTACTTC; CDR3: CASRGQGQNIQYF
size: NA; J: TRBJ2-7; V: TRBV6-6; D: TRBD1; DNA: TGTGCCAGCAGTTACGCTCACAGGGGTTTGGATGGGCAGTACTTC; CDR3: CASSYAHRGLDGQYF
size: NA; J: TRBJ2-1; V: TRBV7-2; D: NA; DNA: TGTGCCAGCAGCTTAGAGCCCCCGGGACTGTTGTACAATGAGCAGTTCTTC; CDR3: CASSLEPPGLLYNEQFF
size: NA; J: TRBJ2-3; V: TRBV5-1; D: TRBD2; DNA: TGCGCCAGCAGCGAGGGACTAGCGGGCACAGATACGCAGTATTTT; CDR3: CASSEGLAGTDTQYF
size: NA; J: TRBJ2-7; V: TRBV6-5; D: NA; DNA: TGTGCCAGCAGGATGCAGGGAAGCTCCTACGAGCAGTACTTC; CDR3: CASRMQGSSYEQYF
size: NA; J: TRBJ2-2; V: TRBV4-3; D: NA; DNA: TGCGCCAGCAGCCAAGATCTAAGCGCTAACACCGGGGAGCTGTTTTTT; CDR3: CASSQDLSANTGELFF
size: NA; J: TRBJ2-5; V: TRBV2; D: NA; DNA: TGTGCCGTCGCTGGGTACAGGGAAGAGACCCAGTACTTC; CDR3: CAVAGYREETQYF
size: NA; J: TRBJ2-4; V: TRBV6-5; D: NA; DNA: TGTGCCAGCAGCCAACAATCAGTAGCCAAAAACATTCAGTACTTC; CDR3: CASSQQSVAKNIQYF
size: NA; J: TRBJ1-2; V: TRBV11-2; D: TRBD1; DNA: TGTGCCAGCAGCTTAAGACAGGGGGCTAACTATGGCTACACCTTC; CDR3: CASSLRQGANYGYTF
size: NA; J: TRBJ2-1; V: TRBV5-6; D: TRBD2; DNA: TGTGCCAGCAGCGTCTTAGCGGGAGCCTACAATGAGCAGTTCTTC; CDR3: CASSVLAGAYNEQFF
size: NA; J: TRBJ2-7; V: TRBV7-9; D: NA; DNA: TGTGCCAGCAGCTTCCCGGGCAGGGATTACTACGAGCAGTACTTC; CDR3: CASSFPGRDYYEQYF
size: NA; J: TRBJ2-1; V: TRBV28; D: TRBD1; DNA: TGTGCCAGCAGTTTAACTTGGGACAGGGAGGCTAATGAGCAGTTCTTC; CDR3: CASSLTWDREANEQFF
size: NA; J: TRBJ2-7; V: TRBV7-9; D: NA; DNA: TGTGCCAGCAGCTCATACAGGGTTTCCTACGAGCAGTACTTC; CDR3: CASSSYRVSYEQYF
size: once; J: TRBJ1-2; V: TRBV25-1; D: TRBD1; DNA: TGTGCCAGCAGCACGTCAGGGGGCCTCTATGGCTACACCTTC; CDR3: CASSTSGGLYGYTF
size: NA; J: TRBJ1-5; V: TRBV27; D: NA; DNA: TGTGCCAGCAGTTTATCCCATCATAGCAATCAGCCCCAGCATTTT; CDR3: CASSLSHHSNQPQHF
size: NA; J: TRBJ1-5; V: TRBV10-3; D: TRBD1; DNA: TGTGCCATCAGTGAATCCGGGACAGGGGGGTTTCGTCAGCCCCAGCATTTT; CDR3: CAISESGTGGFRQPQHF
size: once; J: TRBJ2-7; V: TRBV4-2; D: TRBD2; DNA: TGTGCCAGCAGCCAAGATGCAGGACTAGCGGGTGGGGCTCGCCTTTACGAGCAGTACTTC; CDR3: CASSQDAGLAGGARLYEQYF